Following are 18 T cell receptor beta chains from one sample sequenced in a study of OX40 agonist ivuxolimab in advanced cancers. Produced via immunoSEQ multiplex PCR; TCRdb's table is partial and in-frame only. The profile shows 60,000 to 90,000 clones, around 85% of them singletons. The material was CD4+ or CD8+ T cells sorted from blood, obtained in a trial of the OX40 agonist ivuxolimab. The receptors stem from an adult with an advanced solid tumor such as melanoma, head and neck, liver or kidney cancer.

The chain has TRBV19 and TRBJ1-1; TRBD1 might be the D (5 bases). The germline gives CDR1 LNHDA, CDR2 SQIVND (reference sequence). The CDR3 runs 14 residues. Trimming stripped 6 bases from V and 2 bases from J, with 13 bases between. This CDR3 is CASRGRHGNTEAFF. The CDR3 region has the DNA TGTGCCAGTAGGGGACGTCACGGAAACACTGAAGCTTTCTTT.

This chain links TRBV28 with TRBJ2-4; maybe TRBD2 (7 bases). V lost 7 bases and J 6 bases, leaving 13 bases between the germline ends. In germline, CDR1 is MDHEN, CDR2 SYDVKM. This CDR3 is built from 13 residues. The CDR3, as DNA: TGTGCCAGCAAGGGGGGGGCTATAAACATTCAGTACTTC. It specifies CASKGGAINIQYF.

The chain carries TRBV7-9 and TRBJ2-7, with a weak D call TRBD2 (5 bases). V dropped 5 bases and J dropped 4 bases, with 9 bases sitting between them. CDR3 size: 12 residues. CDR1 and CDR2 (germline): SEHNR, FQNEAQ (reference sequence). CDR3 in amino acids: CASSVGDYEQYF. CDR3 sequence (DNA): TGTGCCAGCAGCGTCGGGGATTACGAGCAGTACTTC.

The rearrangement links TRBV7-9 to TRBJ1-3; 7 bases map to TRBD1. The J segment lost 0 bases and the V segment lost 5 bases, leaving 10 bases of the junction unmatched. This CDR3 is built from 17 residues. Germline V CDR1 and CDR2: SEHNR, FQNEAQ (reference sequence). This CDR3 is CASSTGQATFSGNTIYF. In DNA form, the CDR3 reads TGTGCCAGCAGCACCGGACAGGCGACCTTCTCTGGAAACACCATATATTTT. Using reference TRBV7-9 and TRBJ1-3 for the parts outside the CDR3, the full variable domain is DTGVSQNPRHKITKRGQNVTFRCDPISEHNRLYWYRQTLGQGPEFLTYFQNEAQLEKSRLLSDRFSAERPKGSFSTLEIQRTEQGDSAMYLCASSTGQATFSGNTIYFGEGSWLTVV.

This chain joins TRBV28 and TRBJ2-1; 8 bases are a match to TRBD2. The ends lost 6 bases at V and 0 bases at J; junction bases unmatched: 7. This CDR3 region has 16 residues. Germline V gene lookup returns CDR1 MDHEN and CDR2 SYDVKM. The CDR3 coding sequence is TGTGCCAGCAGCCTTGAGCGGGGGAGCTCCTACAATGAGCAGTTCTTC. It is translated as CASSLERGSSYNEQFF.

To note about this clone: The junction differs from germline at one of its ends, possibly a read error. J is TRBJ1-5 and V is TRBV6-5; D not resolved. CDR1 and CDR2 (germline): MNHEY, SVGAGI. The CDR3 totals 15 residues. CDR3 in DNA: TGTGCCAGCAGATACTCGGGGATTAGCAATCAGCCCCAGCATTTT. It codes for CASRYSGISNQPQHF.

This chain connects TRBV11-2 to TRBJ2-1, with D unresolved. The CDR3 has 14 residues. The germline gives CDR1 SGHAT, CDR2 FQNNGV. Trimming stripped 7 bases from V and 0 bases from J, with 10 bases between. The CDR3 DNA reads TGTGCCAGCAAAAGAATTAGCTCCTACAATGAGCAGTTCTTC. Its protein is CASKRISSYNEQFF.

The V call is TRBV5-5, the J call TRBJ1-1; 8 bases are shared with TRBD1. This CDR3 is 17 amino acids long. J lost 0 bases, V lost 1 base, and 8 bases had no gene match. Germline V gene data show CDR1 as SGHKS and CDR2 as YYEKEE (reference sequence). Here the CDR3 reads CASSLLDRVVVNTEAFF. CDR3 DNA sequence: TGTGCCAGCAGCTTGTTGGACAGGGTCGTTGTGAACACTGAAGCTTTCTTT.

V is TRBV7-2 and J is TRBJ2-7; 10 bases map to TRBD2. The germline gives CDR1 SGHTA, CDR2 FQGNSA. This CDR3 has 16 amino acids. Trimming took 5 bases from V and 4 from J; bases not matched to a gene: 11. CDR3 loop: CASSKSGRASVYEQYF. The CDR3 coding sequence is TGTGCCAGCAGCAAAAGCGGGAGGGCTAGCGTTTACGAGCAGTACTTC.

The chain employs TRBV7-8 and TRBJ2-2, with no clear D. This CDR3 spans 15 amino acids. Germline V gene sequence: CDR1 SGHVS, CDR2 FQNEAQ. Trimming removed 5 bases from V and 2 bases from J, with 12 bases in between. CDR3 sequence: CASSPLSANTGELFF. The CDR3 nucleotides are TGTGCCAGCAGCCCCCTGAGCGCTAACACCGGGGAGCTGTTTTTT. Combining the CDR3 with reference TRBV7-8 and TRBJ2-2 gives the whole variable domain GAGVSQSPRYKVAKRGQDVALRCDPISGHVSLFWYQQALGQGPEFLTYFQNEAQLDKSGLPSDRFFAERPEGSVSTLKIQRTQQEDSAVYLCASSPLSANTGELFFGEGSRLTVL.

The chain uses TRBV30 and TRBJ1-4; D unclear. From germline, CDR1 is GTSNPN and CDR2 SVGIG (reference sequence). This CDR3 has 15 amino acids. V lost 1 base and J 0 bases, leaving 9 bases between the germline ends. CDR3 DNA: TGTGCCTGGAGTGCGCAGGCCACAACTAATGAAAAACTGTTTTTT. This encodes CAWSAQATTNEKLFF.

The chain links TRBV9 to TRBJ2-5; 9 positions agree with TRBD1. V shed 5 bases, J shed 2 bases, and the junction held 7 bases outside the gene matches. CDR3 length equals 15 residues. Per the germline V gene, CDR1 is SGDLS and CDR2 is YYNGEE. The CDR3: CASRPGTGPQETQYF. In DNA, the CDR3 is TGTGCCAGCAGACCCGGGACAGGGCCTCAAGAGACCCAGTACTTC.

The rearrangement joins TRBV19 to TRBJ2-5, with 10 bases lining up with TRBD2. The J segment lost 2 bases and the V segment lost 7 bases, leaving 7 bases of the junction unmatched. The CDR3 is 15 residues long. In germline, CDR1 is LNHDA, CDR2 SQIVND (reference sequence). This chain's CDR3 is CASMSSGGTQETQYF. Here the CDR3 DNA reads TGTGCCAGTATGAGTAGCGGGGGGACTCAAGAGACCCAGTACTTC.

This chain uses TRBV19 with TRBJ2-2; 7 nucleotides match TRBD1. Losses at the gene ends were 4 bases for V and 5 bases for J; bases not matched to a gene: 1. The CDR3 extends over 13 amino acids. Germline assignment: CDR1 LNHDA and CDR2 SQIVND (reference sequence). The CDR3 DNA is TGTGCCAGTAGTAAGGGACAGACCGGGGAGCTGTTTTTT. Its translation is CASSKGQTGELFF. Full variable domain (remainder filled in from reference TRBV19 and TRBJ2-2): DGGITQSPKYLFRKEGQNVTLSCEQNLNHDAMYWYRQDPGQGLRLIYYSQIVNDFQKGDIAEGYSVSREKKESFPLTVTSAQKNPTAFYLCASSKGQTGELFFGEGSRLTVL.

The rearrangement joins TRBV7-9 to TRBJ2-1; 13 positions match TRBD2. CDR3 length: 15 amino acids. Germline V lookup: CDR1 SEHNR, CDR2 FQNEAQ (reference sequence). V trimming: 3 bases; J trimming: 4 bases; junction bases outside the gene matches: 0. CDR3 in amino acids: CASSLTSGGYNEQFF. In DNA, the CDR3 is TGTGCCAGCAGCTTGACTAGCGGGGGGTACAATGAGCAGTTCTTC.

The chain couples TRBV29-1 to TRBJ1-2, with 10 bases fitting TRBD1. Germline CDR1 is SQVTM and CDR2 is ANQGSEA. Trimming took 6 bases from V and 3 from J; bases not matched to a gene: 4. The CDR3 has 13 residues. The CDR3 is CSVGTGEDYGYTF. CDR3 DNA: TGCAGCGTGGGGACAGGGGAAGACTATGGCTACACCTTC.

The chain uses TRBV6-5 and TRBJ1-2; D ambiguous. V was pared by 5 bases and J by 4 bases, with 17 bases between. Germline lookup yields CDR1 MNHEY and CDR2 SVGAGI. The CDR3 loop spans 15 amino acids. The CDR3 bases are TGTGCCAGCAGTCCCTCCACCGGGCCCTTCTATGGCTACACCTTC. The encoded protein is CASSPSTGPFYGYTF.

The gene calls are TRBV19 and TRBJ2-7; D is unresolved. There are 14 residues in the CDR3. The germline V gene has CDR1 LNHDA and CDR2 SQIVND (reference sequence). Between the trimmed V and J ends, which lost 4 bases and 2 bases, there was a span of 12 bases. CDR3 residues: CASSNSELPYEQYF. Here the CDR3 DNA reads TGTGCCAGTAGTAACTCCGAACTTCCCTACGAGCAGTACTTC.